This entry describes one T cell receptor beta chain. Antigen: not known. Trimming cost V 5 bases and J 3 bases; bases outside gene matches: 10. This CDR3 contains 17 residues. Germline V CDR1 and CDR2: MDHEN, SYDVKM. The sample originates from a study of response to subunit inactivated influenza vaccine. Study-wide points: Every seasonal influenza vaccination brings in few new T cells, the authors suggested.

Each CDR3 protein gets one entry after TCRdb re-called the RT-PCR reads with MiXCR. Found here are a few hundred thousand distinct CDR3 sequences, approximately 7.3% of them singletons; the top ten hold over 10%. Sequencing was performed on PBMCs from blood, taken approximately 25 months after vaccination. The V call is TRBV28, the J call TRBJ2-5; TRBD2 agrees at 12 bases. The sequence derives from a man aged 50 to 69 who received an inactivated influenza vaccine. As DNA, the CDR3 is TGTGCCAGCAGTCCCCCGGGACTAGCGGGTCCGAAAGAGACCCAGTACTTC. It yields the protein CASSPPGLAGPKETQYF.